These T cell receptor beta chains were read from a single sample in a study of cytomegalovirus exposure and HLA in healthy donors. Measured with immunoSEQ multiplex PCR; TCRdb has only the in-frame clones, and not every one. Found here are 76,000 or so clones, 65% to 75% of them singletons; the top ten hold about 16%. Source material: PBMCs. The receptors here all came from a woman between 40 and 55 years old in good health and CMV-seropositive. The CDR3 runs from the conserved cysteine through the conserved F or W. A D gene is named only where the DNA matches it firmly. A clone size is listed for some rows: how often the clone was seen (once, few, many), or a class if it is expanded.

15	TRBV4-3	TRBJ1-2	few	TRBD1	TGCGCCAGCAGCCAAGACGCCGGGACAGGGGGCGAGGGTACCTTC	CASSQDAGTGGEGTF
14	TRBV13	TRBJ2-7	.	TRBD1	TGTGCCAGCAGCTCCGGACAGGATCACTACGAGCAGTACTTC	CASSSGQDHYEQYF
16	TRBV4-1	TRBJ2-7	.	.	TGCGCCAGCAGCCATCCGGACAGCCCCCGGATCTACGAGCAGTACTTC	CASSHPDSPRIYEQYF
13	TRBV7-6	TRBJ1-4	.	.	TGTGCCAGCAGCCGAGGTGGAAATGAAAAACTGTTTTTT	CASSRGGNEKLFF
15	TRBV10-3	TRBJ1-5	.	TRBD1	TGTGCCATCAGTGAGGGGGGGACAGTAGATCAGCCCCAGCATTTT	CAISEGGTVDQPQHF
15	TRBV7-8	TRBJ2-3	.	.	TGTGCCAGCAGCTTACTTGTCCGGAGCACAGATACGCAGTATTTT	CASSLLVRSTDTQYF
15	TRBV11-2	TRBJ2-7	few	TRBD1	TGTGCCAGCAGCTTGGCTTTACAGGGGGCGGGCGAGCAGTACTTC	CASSLALQGAGEQYF
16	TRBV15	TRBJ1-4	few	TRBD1	TGTGCCACCAGCAGAGACATGACAGGGGACAATGAAAAACTGTTTTTT	CATSRDMTGDNEKLFF
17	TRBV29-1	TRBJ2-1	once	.	TGCAGCGTGGAGGGGGGACAGCTGGGTTGGACCTACAATGAGCAGTTCTTC	CSVEGGQLGWTYNEQFF
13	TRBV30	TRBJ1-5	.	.	TGTGCCTGGAGTGTAGAGGGCGCTCAGCCCCAGCATTTT	CAWSVEGAQPQHF
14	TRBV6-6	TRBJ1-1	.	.	TGTGCCAGCAAGGGAGGGGGGAAAAACACTGAAGCTTTCTTT	CASKGGGKNTEAFF
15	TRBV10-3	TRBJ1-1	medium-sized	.	TGTGCCATCAGAGACAATGATGCCCCGAACACTGAAGCTTTCTTT	CAIRDNDAPNTEAFF
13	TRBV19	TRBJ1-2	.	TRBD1	TGTGCCAGTAGCGCCGGGACAGCTTATGGCTACACCTTC	CASSAGTAYGYTF
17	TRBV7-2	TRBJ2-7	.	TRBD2	TGTGCCAGCAGTCGGACTACGACTAGCGGGAACTCCTACGAGCAGTACTTC	CASSRTTTSGNSYEQYF
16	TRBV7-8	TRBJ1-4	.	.	TGTGCCAGCAGCTACCCTTCGGGTAGAGCTAATGAAAAACTGTTTTTT	CASSYPSGRANEKLFF
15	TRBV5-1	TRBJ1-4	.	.	TGCGCCAGCAGCTTGGACGGGTCAACTAATGAAAAACTGTTTTTT	CASSLDGSTNEKLFF
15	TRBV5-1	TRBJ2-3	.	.	TGCGCCAGCTTCCAAGGAGGGCACCACACAGATACGCAGTATTTT	CASFQGGHHTDTQYF
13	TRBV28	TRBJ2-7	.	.	TGTGCCAGCAGTACACTGCTAGTCTTGAAGCAGTACTTC	CASSTLLVLKQYF
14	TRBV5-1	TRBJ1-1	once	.	TGCGCCAGCAGCTTGGTGGCAGAGACTACTGAAGCTTTCTTT	CASSLVAETTEAFF
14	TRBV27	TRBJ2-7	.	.	TGTGCCAGCAGGATGACAGCTAGCTCCTACGAGCAGTACTTC	CASRMTASSYEQYF
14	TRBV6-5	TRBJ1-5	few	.	TGTGCCAGCAGTTACTCGACGGGAAATCAGCCCCAGCATTTT	CASSYSTGNQPQHF
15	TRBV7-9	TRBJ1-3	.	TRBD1	TGTGCCAGCAGCTTCACAGGGGGAGACGGAAACACCATATATTTT	CASSFTGGDGNTIYF
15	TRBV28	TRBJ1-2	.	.	TGTGCCAGCAGTTTTGTAGGGGGGGAAGATGATGGCTACACCTTC	CASSFVGGEDDGYTF
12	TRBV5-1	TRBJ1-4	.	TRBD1	TGCGCCAGCAGACTTCCAGGGGGAAAACTGTTTTTT	CASRLPGGKLFF
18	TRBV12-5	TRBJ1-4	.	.	TGTGCTAGTGGTTTGGTACTAGTCGGGACACGGCCTAATGAAAAACTGTTTTTT	CASGLVLVGTRPNEKLFF
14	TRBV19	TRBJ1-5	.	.	TGTGCCAGTAGTCCACAGGGTTTTCGGCAGCCCCAGCATTTT	CASSPQGFRQPQHF
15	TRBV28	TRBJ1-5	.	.	TGTGCCAGCAGATCGGGTCCGTTGGTTGGGCAGCCCCAGCATTTT	CASRSGPLVGQPQHF
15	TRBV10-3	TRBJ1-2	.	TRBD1	TGTGCCGTTGGGACAGGGGACACCTTATGGTATGGCTACACCTTC	CAVGTGDTLWYGYTF
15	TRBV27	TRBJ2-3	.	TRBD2	TGTGCCACCCTCCCGGGACTAGGCATCACAGATACGCAGTATTTT	CATLPGLGITDTQYF
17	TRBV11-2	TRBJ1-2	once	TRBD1	TGTGCCAGCAGCTCGCCAGTGGGGGGACAGGGTCGATATGGCTACACCTTC	CASSSPVGGQGRYGYTF
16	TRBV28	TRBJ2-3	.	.	TGTGCCAGCAGTTCCCTGACGGGGTTATCGACAGATACGCAGTATTTT	CASSSLTGLSTDTQYF
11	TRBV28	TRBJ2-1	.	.	TGTGCCAGCAGCACTTACAATGAGCAGTTCTTC	CASSTYNEQFF
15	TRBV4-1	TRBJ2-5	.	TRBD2	TGCGCCAGCAGCCAAGACTGGCTAGCGGGGGCCCTCCAGTACTTC	CASSQDWLAGALQYF
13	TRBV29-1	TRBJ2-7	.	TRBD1	TGCAGCGCTAGGACAGGATCCTCCTACGAGCAGTACTTC	CSARTGSSYEQYF
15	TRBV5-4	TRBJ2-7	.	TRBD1	TGTGCCAGCAGCCAAATCCCATCGACAGGGGGAGAGCAGTACTTC	CASSQIPSTGGEQYF
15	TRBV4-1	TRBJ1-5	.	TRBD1	TGCGCCAGCAGCCAAGTTCAGGGGGCTAATCAGCCCCAGCATTTT	CASSQVQGANQPQHF
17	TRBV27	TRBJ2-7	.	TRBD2	TGTGCCAGCAGCCCACTAGCGGGGGAGTTTAAGACCTACGAGCAGTACTTC	CASSPLAGEFKTYEQYF
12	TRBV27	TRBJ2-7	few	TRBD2	TGTGCCAGCAGCCCGGCGGGAGGGGAGCAGTACTTC	CASSPAGGEQYF
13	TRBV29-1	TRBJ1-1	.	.	TGCAGCGCTCACCAGGGGTACAACACTGAAGCTTTCTTT	CSAHQGYNTEAFF
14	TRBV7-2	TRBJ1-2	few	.	TGTGCCAGCAGCTTATCAGCAGACATCTATGGCTACACCTTC	CASSLSADIYGYTF
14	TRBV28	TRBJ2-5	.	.	TGTGCCAGCAGGGGCGGTGGAGGGCGGGAGACCCAGTACTTC	CASRGGGGRETQYF
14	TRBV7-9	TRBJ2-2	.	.	TGTGCCAGCAGCTTGCAGGGCAACACCGGGGAGCTGTTTTTT	CASSLQGNTGELFF